This TCR beta chain was documented in a study of early T cells in non-severe SARS-CoV-2 infection (TCRdb year 2021). Some background on the complete study: Bulk RNA from unsorted whole blood was used for TCR sequencing, so alpha and beta chains could not be paired. The study at large found these results: VDJdb matching was skewed toward anti-spike CD8 responses and likely underestimated virus-specific expansions, missing private and CD4 specificities.

Receptor libraries were prepared by 5' RACE. TCRdb shows the sequencer as NextSeq 500. The TCR library protocol attached unique molecular identifiers to individual cDNA molecules to correct for sequencing error and PCR bias. TCR alpha and beta chains were both sequenced, and the abundances of alpha and beta sequences in each sample were closely correlated with each other. On the study's bioinformatics: Decombinator V4 was used to annotate the V gene, J gene and CDR3 of the TCR sequences. Expanded TCRs were defined as changing significantly between any two time points under a Poisson model with p below 0.0001. Abundances of TCRs were expressed as counts per million after normalisation to the total number of TCRs sequenced in each sample. VDJdb, accessed on 1 November 2021, was searched for TCRs annotated for CMV, EBV and SARS-CoV-2, and TCRs annotated for more than one antigen were excluded. TCRdb redid the processing of the public reads, applying fastp at Q25 and MiXCR, and retained in-frame beta chains. Entries that share a CDR3 protein sequence are merged under the most common genes and DNA. The V and J calls come from TCRdb's annotation, not from the publication. The sample contains about 86,000 distinct CDR3 sequences, over 13% of them found a single time. The ten top clones hold approximately 7.5% of the sample.

A case-control design nested within a healthcare worker cohort in London, UK, was used, with weekly nasopharyngeal swab PCR tests and blood sampling performed. Healthcare workers were recruited during the week of the UK lockdown, between 23 and 31 March 2020, and followed weekly for up to 16 weeks. A note on this clonotype: The antigen it binds to is not known. Within one base of it there is no much larger clone, and no base qualities were kept.

The material sequenced was whole blood. This TCR derives from an adult who was a healthcare worker with PCR-confirmed SARS-CoV-2 infection or an uninfected control (not recorded which).

The CDR3 reads CASSTGGAAKNIQYF. The sequence in DNA is TGTGCCAGCAGTACGGGGGGCGCTGCCAAAAACATTCAGTACTTC. The chain joins TRBV28 to TRBJ2-4; the D gene is possibly TRBD2, with 7 bases matching. The CDR3 has 15 amino acids, counting the end cysteine and phenylalanine. Only the CDR3 region is kept as DNA, spanning 45 bases read in frame from base 1. V loses 5 bases of germline sequence and J loses 1 base, and the interval between the two ends is 12 bases. Taken from the germline V gene, the CDR1 and CDR2 loops are MDHEN and SYDVKM.